A selection of T cell receptor beta chains follows, all from one sample in a study of CD8 T cells in ankylosing spondylitis. MiXCR, run by TCRdb on the 5' RACE reads, gives a single entry per CDR3 protein. Here the sample spans roughly 490,000 distinct CDR3 sequences, approximately 5.3% being singletons. Input material: blood, either unsorted or a sorted T cell fraction (not recorded which). The receptor set was obtained from a male donor with ankylosing spondylitis. CDR3s include the opening cysteine and the closing phenylalanine or tryptophan. D genes are given only for firm matches. Expanded clones are given a class, and other clones once, few, many or no size at all.

TRBD1,TRBV20-1,many,TRBJ2-7,CSALTWGQGYYEQYF,TGCAGTGCTCTTACGTGGGGACAGGGCTACTACGAGCAGTACTTC
.,TRBV27,many,TRBJ2-1,CASSPHSQGNEQFF,TGTGCCAGCAGCCCTCATAGCCAGGGCAATGAGCAGTTCTTC
.,TRBV20-1,.,TRBJ2-1,CSARDRIAYNEQFF,TGCAGTGCTAGAGATCGGATAGCCTACAATGAGCAGTTCTTC
.,TRBV6-5,many,TRBJ1-2,CASSYWQNSAYGYTF,TGTGCCAGCAGTTACTGGCAAAATTCCGCTTATGGCTACACCTTC
TRBD1,TRBV12-3/TRBV12-4,many,TRBJ1-1,CASTPRRQGSNTEAFF,TGTGCCAGCACCCCGAGGAGACAGGGGTCGAACACTGAAGCTTTCTTT
.,TRBV6-2/TRBV6-3,many,TRBJ1-6,CASSSSFIGSSPLHF,TGTGCCAGCAGTTCGTCGTTTATAGGGTCTTCACCCCTCCACTTT
.,TRBV4-1,many,TRBJ1-1,CASSGSLAGLGTEAFF,TGCGCCAGCAGCGGAAGTCTGGCGGGGCTCGGCACTGAAGCTTTCTTT
.,TRBV29-1,many,TRBJ2-1,CSVEGSGRSDW,TGCAGCGTTGAAGGATCGGGGAGGTCCGATTGG
TRBD1,TRBV5-1,many,TRBJ1-1,CASSAGQGAPLWFYGSTEAFF,TGCGCCAGCAGCGCAGGACAGGGGGCGCCTTTATGGTTCTATGGAAGCACTGAAGCTTTCTTT
TRBD1,TRBV28,many,TRBJ2-7,CASSSPGQAQYEQYF,TGTGCCAGCAGCTCACCGGGACAGGCCCAGTACGAGCAGTACTTC
.,TRBV7-9,many,TRBJ2-5,CASSLNRFQETQYF,TGTGCCAGCAGCTTAAATCGGTTCCAAGAGACCCAGTACTTC
.,TRBV28,many,TRBJ2-5,CASNLLGGEETQYF,TGTGCCAGCAACCTCCTAGGGGGGGAAGAGACCCAGTACTTC
TRBD1,TRBV20-1,many,TRBJ1-1,CSVAGGWTEAFF,TGCAGTGTTGCAGGGGGCTGGACTGAAGCTTTCTTT
.,TRBV20-1,few,TRBJ1-2,CSAHIWPPRTALGYTF,TGCAGTGCTCATATATGGCCACCGAGGACAGCCTTAGGCTACACCTTC
TRBD1,TRBV6-2/TRBV6-3,.,TRBJ2-7,CASSEDRDNYEQYF,TGTGCCAGCAGTGAGGACAGGGACAACTACGAGCAGTACTTC
.,TRBV7-6,many,TRBJ2-1,CASSSRGSSYNEQFF,TGTGCCAGCAGCTCTCGAGGGAGCTCCTACAATGAGCAGTTCTTC
.,TRBV29-1,many,TRBJ1-1,CSAGLYGTEAFF,TGCAGCGCGGGATTATACGGAACTGAAGCTTTCTTT
TRBD1,TRBV7-2,few,TRBJ2-1,CASSPRGTGSSYNEQFF,TGTGCCAGCAGCCCTAGGGGGACAGGGAGCTCCTACAATGAGCAGTTCTTC
.,TRBV7-9,many,TRBJ2-1,CASTLGASYNEQFF,TGTGCCAGCACCCTCGGAGCCTCCTACAATGAGCAGTTCTTC
.,TRBV7-2,many,TRBJ1-1,CASSPQEAMNTEAFF,TGTGCCAGCAGCCCCCAGGAAGCTATGAACACTGAAGCTTTCTTT
.,TRBV7-2,many,TRBJ2-3,CASSFGERSLTDTQYF,TGTGCCAGCAGCTTCGGAGAACGATCTCTCACAGATACGCAGTATTTT
.,TRBV6-1,.,TRBJ2-7,CASSRRDNYEQYF,TGTGCCAGCAGCCGACGGGACAACTACGAGCAGTACTTC
.,TRBV5-6,many,TRBJ2-3,CASSWRTTATDTDTQYF,TGTGCCAGCAGCTGGCGGACAACAGCTACAGACACAGATACGCAGTATTTT
.,TRBV20-1,many,TRBJ2-7,CSARAPVTSYEQYF,TGCAGTGCTAGAGCACCAGTGACTTCCTACGAGCAGTACTTC
.,TRBV11-2,few,TRBJ2-1,CASRALRGSYNEQFF,TGTGCCAGTAGGGCGTTGAGGGGGTCCTACAATGAGCAGTTCTTC
TRBD2,TRBV4-3,.,TRBJ2-3,CASSPSQLAGSTDTQYF,TGCGCCAGCAGCCCCTCCCAACTAGCGGGAAGCACAGATACGCAGTATTTT
TRBD2,TRBV29-1,many,TRBJ2-1,CSVASGQNYNEQFF,TGCAGCGTCGCTAGCGGGCAGAATTACAATGAGCAGTTCTTC
.,TRBV6-2/TRBV6-3,few,TRBJ2-7,CASSTQGLNEQYF,TGTGCCAGCAGTACACAGGGTTTGAACGAGCAGTACTTC
.,TRBV4-3,.,TRBJ1-2,CASSQEKIADGYTF,TGCGCCAGCAGCCAAGAAAAGATCGCGGATGGCTACACCTTC
TRBD1,TRBV5-6,many,TRBJ2-7,CASSPYRGLLFGTYEQYF,TGTGCCAGCAGCCCCTACAGGGGGCTTTTATTCGGGACCTACGAGCAGTACTTC
TRBD1,TRBV7-3,many,TRBJ2-2,CASSPTGKVENTGELFF,TGTGCCAGCAGCCCGACAGGGAAGGTCGAGAACACCGGGGAGCTGTTTTTT
TRBD1,TRBV14,many,TRBJ2-3,CASSQDATGVGTDTQYF,TGTGCCAGCAGCCAAGACGCGACAGGGGTGGGCACAGATACGCAGTATTTT
TRBD2,TRBV15,.,TRBJ2-1,CATSLRAGGAIEQFF,TGTGCCACCAGTCTTAGAGCCGGGGGGGCGATTGAGCAGTTCTTC
TRBD1,TRBV20-1,.,TRBJ2-4,CSARGTLGTGTSNIQYF,TGCAGTGCTAGAGGTACCTTGGGGACAGGGACGTCAAACATTCAGTACTTC
.,TRBV11-2,many,TRBJ1-5,CASSLTYRDGVGQPQHF,TGTGCCAGCAGCTTAACCTACAGGGACGGAGTTGGGCAGCCCCAGCATTTT
.,TRBV6-1,few,TRBJ1-1,CASSEALGRGTEAFF,TGTGCCAGCAGTGAAGCGTTAGGGCGGGGGACTGAAGCTTTCTTT
TRBD1,TRBV20-1,many,TRBJ1-2,CSLQRQGANYGYTF,TGCAGTCTACAAAGACAGGGGGCTAACTATGGCTACACCTTC
.,TRBV29-1,many,TRBJ2-7,CSAMDRTSYEQYF,TGCAGCGCCATGGACCGGACCTCCTACGAGCAGTACTTC
TRBD1,TRBV7-6,.,TRBJ2-1,CASRTGHNEQFF,TGTGCCAGCAGGACAGGGCACAATGAGCAGTTCTTC
.,TRBV10-3,many,TRBJ2-2,CATLGAAAGLSGELFF,TGTGCCACCCTAGGAGCTGCGGCGGGGCTCTCCGGGGAGCTGTTTTTT
TRBD1,TRBV20-1,many,TRBJ1-1,CSASAWDRGMGTEAFF,TGCAGTGCTAGCGCCTGGGACAGGGGAATGGGCACTGAAGCTTTCTTT
.,TRBV27,many,TRBJ2-7,CASRNGEESEQYF,TGTGCCAGCAGAAACGGTGAGGAGAGCGAGCAGTACTTC
.,TRBV6-2/TRBV6-3,many,TRBJ1-2,CASSYMAAYGYTF,TGTGCCAGCAGTTACATGGCAGCCTATGGCTACACCTTC
.,TRBV7-6,few,TRBJ2-7,CASSLSAAALVYEQYF,TGTGCCAGCAGCTTATCCGCCGCGGCCCTGGTCTACGAGCAGTACTTC
.,TRBV5-1,many,TRBJ1-1,CASSYTTGVTEAFF,TGCGCCAGCAGCTACACGACTGGGGTGACTGAAGCTTTCTTT
.,TRBV7-2,few,TRBJ1-5,CASSPLKLPRNQPQHF,TGTGCCAGCAGCCCCCTCAAGCTTCCTCGCAATCAGCCCCAGCATTTT
TRBD2,TRBV2,many,TRBJ2-7,CASPRTSGDSYEQYF,TGTGCCAGCCCAAGGACTAGCGGGGACTCCTACGAGCAGTACTTC
.,TRBV7-2,many,TRBJ2-4,CASSLRQGLAKNIQYF,TGTGCCAGCAGCTTAAGGCAGGGGTTAGCCAAAAACATTCAGTACTTC
.,TRBV4-2,many,TRBJ2-6,CASSPPGGSSSGANVLTF,TGTGCCAGCAGCCCCCCGGGCGGTTCTAGCTCTGGGGCCAACGTCCTGACTTTC
.,TRBV4-2,many,TRBJ2-1,CASSQDRPASQQFF,TGTGCCAGCAGCCAAGATCGTCCTGCCTCCCAGCAGTTCTTC
.,TRBV20-1,.,TRBJ1-6,CSARDLIWFYNSPLHF,TGCAGTGCTAGAGATTTAATTTGGTTCTATAATTCACCCCTCCACTTT
.,TRBV2,.,TRBJ1-2,CASGTTGLNYGYTF,TGTGCCAGCGGTACGACAGGCCTCAACTATGGCTACACCTTC
.,TRBV29-1,many,TRBJ2-5,CSVGRQSLQETQYF,TGCAGCGTTGGAAGACAGTCCCTCCAAGAGACCCAGTACTTC
.,TRBV11-2,few,TRBJ2-1,CASSLLGGNTYNEQFF,TGTGCCAGCAGCTTATTAGGGGGGAACACCTACAATGAGCAGTTCTTC
.,TRBV7-2,many,TRBJ2-1,CASSLRGVNEQFF,TGTGCCAGCAGCTTGCGCGGGGTTAATGAGCAGTTCTTC